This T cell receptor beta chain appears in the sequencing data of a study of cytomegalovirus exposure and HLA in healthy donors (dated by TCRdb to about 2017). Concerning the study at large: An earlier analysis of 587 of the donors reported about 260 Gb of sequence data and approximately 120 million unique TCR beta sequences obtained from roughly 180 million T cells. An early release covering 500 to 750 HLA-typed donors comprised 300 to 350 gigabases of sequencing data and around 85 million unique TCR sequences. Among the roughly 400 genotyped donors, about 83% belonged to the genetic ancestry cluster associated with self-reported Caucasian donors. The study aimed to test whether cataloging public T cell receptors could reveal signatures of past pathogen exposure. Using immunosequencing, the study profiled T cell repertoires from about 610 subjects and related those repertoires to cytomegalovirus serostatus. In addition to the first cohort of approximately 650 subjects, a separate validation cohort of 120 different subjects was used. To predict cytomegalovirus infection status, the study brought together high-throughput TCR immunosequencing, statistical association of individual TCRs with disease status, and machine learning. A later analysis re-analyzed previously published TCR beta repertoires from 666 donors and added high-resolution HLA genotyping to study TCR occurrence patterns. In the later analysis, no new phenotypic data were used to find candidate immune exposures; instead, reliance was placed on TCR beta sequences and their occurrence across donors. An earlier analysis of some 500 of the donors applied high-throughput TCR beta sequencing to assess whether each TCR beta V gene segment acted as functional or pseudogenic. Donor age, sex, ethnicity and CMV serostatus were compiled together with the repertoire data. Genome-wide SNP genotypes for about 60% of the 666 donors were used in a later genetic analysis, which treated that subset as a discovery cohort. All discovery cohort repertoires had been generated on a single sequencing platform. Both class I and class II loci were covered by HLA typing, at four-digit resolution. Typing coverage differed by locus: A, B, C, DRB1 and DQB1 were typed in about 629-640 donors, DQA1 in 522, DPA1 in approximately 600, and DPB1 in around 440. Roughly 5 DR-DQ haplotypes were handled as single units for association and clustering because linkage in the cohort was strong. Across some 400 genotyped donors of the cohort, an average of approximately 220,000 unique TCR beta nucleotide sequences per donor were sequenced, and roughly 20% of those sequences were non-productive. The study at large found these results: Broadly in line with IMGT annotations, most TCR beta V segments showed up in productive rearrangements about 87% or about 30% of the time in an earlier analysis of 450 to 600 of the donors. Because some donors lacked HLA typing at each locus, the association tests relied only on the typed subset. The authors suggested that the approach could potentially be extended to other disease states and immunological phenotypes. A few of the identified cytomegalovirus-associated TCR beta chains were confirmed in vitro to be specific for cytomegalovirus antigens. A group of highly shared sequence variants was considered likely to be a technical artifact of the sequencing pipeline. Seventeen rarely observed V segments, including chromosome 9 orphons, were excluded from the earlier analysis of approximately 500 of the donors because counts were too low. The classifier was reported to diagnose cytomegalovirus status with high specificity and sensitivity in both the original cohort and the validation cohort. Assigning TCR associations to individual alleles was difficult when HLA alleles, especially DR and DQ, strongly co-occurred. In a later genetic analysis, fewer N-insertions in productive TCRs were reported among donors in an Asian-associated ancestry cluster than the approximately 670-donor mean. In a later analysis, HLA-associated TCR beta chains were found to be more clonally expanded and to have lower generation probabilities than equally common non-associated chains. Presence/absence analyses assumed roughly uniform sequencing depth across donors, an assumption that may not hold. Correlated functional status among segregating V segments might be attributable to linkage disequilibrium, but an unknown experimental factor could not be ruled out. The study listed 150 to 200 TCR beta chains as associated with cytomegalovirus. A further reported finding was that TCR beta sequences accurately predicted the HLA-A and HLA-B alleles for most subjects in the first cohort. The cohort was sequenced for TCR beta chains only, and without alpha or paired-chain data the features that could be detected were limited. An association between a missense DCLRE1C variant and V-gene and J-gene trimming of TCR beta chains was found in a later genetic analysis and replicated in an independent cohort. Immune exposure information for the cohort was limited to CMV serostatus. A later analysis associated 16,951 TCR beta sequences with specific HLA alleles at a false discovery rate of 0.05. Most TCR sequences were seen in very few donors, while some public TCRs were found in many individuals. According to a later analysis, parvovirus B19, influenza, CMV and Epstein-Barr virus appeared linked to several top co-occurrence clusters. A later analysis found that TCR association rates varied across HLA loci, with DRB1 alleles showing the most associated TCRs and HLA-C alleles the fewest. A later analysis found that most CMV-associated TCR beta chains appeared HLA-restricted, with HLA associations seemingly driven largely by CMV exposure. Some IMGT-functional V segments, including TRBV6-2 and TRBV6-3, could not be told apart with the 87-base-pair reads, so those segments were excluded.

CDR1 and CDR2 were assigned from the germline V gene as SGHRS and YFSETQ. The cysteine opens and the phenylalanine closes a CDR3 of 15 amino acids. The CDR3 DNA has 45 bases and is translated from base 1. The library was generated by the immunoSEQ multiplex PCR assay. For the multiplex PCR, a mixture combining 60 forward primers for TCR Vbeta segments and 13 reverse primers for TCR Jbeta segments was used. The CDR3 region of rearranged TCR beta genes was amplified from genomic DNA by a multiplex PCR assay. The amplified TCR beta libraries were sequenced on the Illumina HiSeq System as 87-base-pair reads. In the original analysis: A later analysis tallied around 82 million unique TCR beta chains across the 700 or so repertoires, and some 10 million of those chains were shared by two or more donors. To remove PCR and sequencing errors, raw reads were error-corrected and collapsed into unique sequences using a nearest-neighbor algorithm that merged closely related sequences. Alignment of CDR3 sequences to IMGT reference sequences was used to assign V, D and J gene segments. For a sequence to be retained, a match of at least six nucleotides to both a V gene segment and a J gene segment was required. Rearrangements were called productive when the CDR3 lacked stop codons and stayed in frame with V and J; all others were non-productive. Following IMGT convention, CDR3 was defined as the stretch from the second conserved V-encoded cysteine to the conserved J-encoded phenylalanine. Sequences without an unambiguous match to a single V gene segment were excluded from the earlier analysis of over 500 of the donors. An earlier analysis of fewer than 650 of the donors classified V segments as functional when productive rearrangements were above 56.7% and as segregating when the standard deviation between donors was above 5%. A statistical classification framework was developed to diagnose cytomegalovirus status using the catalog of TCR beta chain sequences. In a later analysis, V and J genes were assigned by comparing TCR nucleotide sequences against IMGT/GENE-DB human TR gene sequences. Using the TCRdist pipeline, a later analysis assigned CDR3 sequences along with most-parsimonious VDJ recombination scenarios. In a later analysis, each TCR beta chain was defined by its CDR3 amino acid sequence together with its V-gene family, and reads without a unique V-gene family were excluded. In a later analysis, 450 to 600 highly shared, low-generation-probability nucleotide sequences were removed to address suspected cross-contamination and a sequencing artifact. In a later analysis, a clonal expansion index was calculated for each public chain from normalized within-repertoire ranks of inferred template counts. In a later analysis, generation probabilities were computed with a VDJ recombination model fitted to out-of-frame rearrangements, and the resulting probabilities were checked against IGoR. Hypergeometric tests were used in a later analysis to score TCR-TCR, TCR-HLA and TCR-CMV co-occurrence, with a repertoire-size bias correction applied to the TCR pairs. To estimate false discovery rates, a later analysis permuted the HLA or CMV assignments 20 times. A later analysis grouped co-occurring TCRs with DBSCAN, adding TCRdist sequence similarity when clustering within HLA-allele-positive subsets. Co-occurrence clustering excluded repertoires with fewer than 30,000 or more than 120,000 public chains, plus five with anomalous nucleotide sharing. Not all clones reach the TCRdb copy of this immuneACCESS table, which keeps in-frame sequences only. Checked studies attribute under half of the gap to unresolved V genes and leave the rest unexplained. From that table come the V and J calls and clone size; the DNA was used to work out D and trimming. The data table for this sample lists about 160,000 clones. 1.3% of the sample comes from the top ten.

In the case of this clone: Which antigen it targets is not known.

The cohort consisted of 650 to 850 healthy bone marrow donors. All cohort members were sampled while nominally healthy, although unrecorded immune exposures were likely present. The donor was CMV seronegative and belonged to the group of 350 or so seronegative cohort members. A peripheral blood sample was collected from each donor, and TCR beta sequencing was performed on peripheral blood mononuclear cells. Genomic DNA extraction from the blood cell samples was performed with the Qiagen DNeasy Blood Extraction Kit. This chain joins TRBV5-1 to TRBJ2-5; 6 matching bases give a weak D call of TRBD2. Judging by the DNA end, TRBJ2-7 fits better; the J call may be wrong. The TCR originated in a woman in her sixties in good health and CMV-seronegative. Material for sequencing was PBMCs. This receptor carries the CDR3 CASSLESGLGYEQYF. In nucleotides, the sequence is TGCGCCAGCAGCTTGGAATCGGGACTTGGGTACGAGCAGTACTTC.